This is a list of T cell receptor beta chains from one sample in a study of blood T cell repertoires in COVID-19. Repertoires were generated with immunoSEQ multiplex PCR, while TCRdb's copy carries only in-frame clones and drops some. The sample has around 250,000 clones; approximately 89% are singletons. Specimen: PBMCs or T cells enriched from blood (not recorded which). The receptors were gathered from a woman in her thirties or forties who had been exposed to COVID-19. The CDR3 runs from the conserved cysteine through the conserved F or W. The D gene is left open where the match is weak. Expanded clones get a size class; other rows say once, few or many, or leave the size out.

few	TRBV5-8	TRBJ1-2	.	TGTGCCAGCAACAAGGGCACAGGGAGCTATGGCTACACCTTC	CASNKGTGSYGYTF
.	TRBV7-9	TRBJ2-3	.	TGTGCCAGCAGCTTAGCCTTCCTCCCAACAGGAGTTACAGATACGCAGTATTTT	CASSLAFLPTGVTDTQYF
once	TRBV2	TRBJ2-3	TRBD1	TGTGCCAGCAGTGAAGCGGGTCAGGGGACAGGGGACACAGATACGCAGTATTTT	CASSEAGQGTGDTDTQYF
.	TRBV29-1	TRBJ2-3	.	TGCAGCGTTTTATCGTCAGATACGCAGTATTTT	CSVLSSDTQYF
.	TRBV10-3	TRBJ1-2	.	TGTGCCATGGACACCCTCTATGGCTACACCTTC	CAMDTLYGYTF
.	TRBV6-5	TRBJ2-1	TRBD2	TGTGCCAGCAGCGGCCTAGCGGGGACACGTGGTGAGCAGTTCTTC	CASSGLAGTRGEQFF
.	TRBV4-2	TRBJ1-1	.	TGTGCCAGCAGCCCCGCCTCAGGGTTTGACACTGAAGCTTTCTTT	CASSPASGFDTEAFF
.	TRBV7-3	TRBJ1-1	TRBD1	TGTGCCAGCAGCTTAAAAATAGGAGGGACAGGGGGTGCGAACACTGAAGCTTTCTTT	CASSLKIGGTGGANTEAFF
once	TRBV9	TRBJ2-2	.	TGTGCCAGCAGTTCCCACCGCGGGACAGTCTTCACCGGGGAGCTGTTTTTT	CASSSHRGTVFTGELFF
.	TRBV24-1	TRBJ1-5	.	TGTGCCACCAGTGAGGGGGCCGAACCCCAGCATTTT	CATSEGAEPQHF
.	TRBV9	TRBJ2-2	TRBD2	TGTGCCAGCAGCGCCGGGGGGAGCGGGGAGCTGTTTTTT	CASSAGGSGELFF
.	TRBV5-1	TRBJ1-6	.	TGCGCCAGCAGCTCAATGACGACCGACTCTTCACCCCTCCACTTT	CASSSMTTDSSPLHF
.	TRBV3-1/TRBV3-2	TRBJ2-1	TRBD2	TGTGCCAGCAGCTTTTTGACTAGCGGGAGGGCTAAGGGGTACAATGAGCAGTTCTTC	CASSFLTSGRAKGYNEQFF
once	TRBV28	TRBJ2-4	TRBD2	TGTGCCAGCAGTTTATCTAGACTAGCGGACATAGCCAAAAACATTCAGTACTTC	CASSLSRLADIAKNIQYF
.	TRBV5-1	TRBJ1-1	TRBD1	TGTGCCAGCAGCTTGGGAGGGACAGGGGGCCCCGGGGAGGAAGCTTTCTTT	CASSLGGTGGPGEEAFF
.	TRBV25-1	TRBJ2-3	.	TGTGCCAGCGCGCCATTCGGAGATACGCAGTATTTT	CASAPFGDTQYF
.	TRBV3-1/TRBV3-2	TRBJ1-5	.	TGTGCCAGCAGCCCACAACCGCAGGGTAACCAGCCCCAGCATTTT	CASSPQPQGNQPQHF
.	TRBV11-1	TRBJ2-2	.	TGTGCCAGCAGCTTAGACAGCCCGGCCGGGGAGCTGTTTTTT	CASSLDSPAGELFF
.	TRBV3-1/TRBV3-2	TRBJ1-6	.	TGTGCCAGCAGCCTCGGGCCTGGGCGGGCCCTCCACTTT	CASSLGPGRALHF
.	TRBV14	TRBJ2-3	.	TGTGCCAGCAGCCAAGAAGCGCCCGGGGATACGCAGTATTTT	CASSQEAPGDTQYF
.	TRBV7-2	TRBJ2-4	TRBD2	TGTGCCAGCAGCTCCACTGGGGGGGGTCGGAACATTCAGTACTTC	CASSSTGGGRNIQYF
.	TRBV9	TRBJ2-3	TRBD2	TGTGCCAGCAGCGTAGAAGGTTGGGGGGGAGCAGATACGCAGTATTTT	CASSVEGWGGADTQYF
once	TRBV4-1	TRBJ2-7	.	TGCGCCAGCAGCCAATGGGAGTGGAGGGGCTACGTCTACGAGCAGTACTTC	CASSQWEWRGYVYEQYF
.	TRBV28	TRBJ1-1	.	TGTGCCACCGTGGAGGCGGGGACGGGAAGGACTGAAGCTTTCTTT	CATVEAGTGRTEAFF
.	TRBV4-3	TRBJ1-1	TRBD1	TGCGCCAGCAGCCTGTGGACAGGGAGTAACACTGAAGCTTTCTTT	CASSLWTGSNTEAFF
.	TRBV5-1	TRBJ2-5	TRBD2	TGCGCCAGCAGCTCCCGAAGGGGGACTAGCGAAGAGACCCAGTACTTC	CASSSRRGTSEETQYF